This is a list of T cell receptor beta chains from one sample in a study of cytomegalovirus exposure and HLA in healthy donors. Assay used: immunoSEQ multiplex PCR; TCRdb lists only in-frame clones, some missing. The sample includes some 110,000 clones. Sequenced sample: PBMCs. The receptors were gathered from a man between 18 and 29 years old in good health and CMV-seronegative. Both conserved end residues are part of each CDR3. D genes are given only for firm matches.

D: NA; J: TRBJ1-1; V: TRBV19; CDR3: CASSTPNVEAFF; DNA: TGTGCCAGTAGTACCCCTAACGTGGAAGCTTTCTTT
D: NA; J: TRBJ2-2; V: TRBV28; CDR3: CASSLYRNRAGELFF; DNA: TGTGCCAGCAGTTTATACCGCAACAGGGCCGGGGAGCTGTTTTTT
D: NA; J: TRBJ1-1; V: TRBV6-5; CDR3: CASSSGSEAFF; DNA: TGTGCCAGCAGTTCGGGGAGTGAAGCTTTCTTT
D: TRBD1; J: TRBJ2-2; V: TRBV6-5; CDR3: CASSLNRGNTGELFF; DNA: TGTGCCAGCAGTCTAAACAGGGGGAACACCGGGGAGCTGTTTTTT
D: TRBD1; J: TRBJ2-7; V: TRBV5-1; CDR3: CASSLRQGIVNEQYF; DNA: TGCGCCAGCAGCTTAAGACAGGGAATAGTCAACGAGCAGTACTTC
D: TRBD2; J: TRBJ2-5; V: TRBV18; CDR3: CASSSGTSGRAKETQYF; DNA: TGTGCCAGCTCATCCGGGACTAGCGGGAGGGCCAAAGAGACCCAGTACTTC
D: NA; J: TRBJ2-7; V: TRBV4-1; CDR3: CASSLSDRTYEQYF; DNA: TGCGCCAGCAGCCTTTCAGACAGGACCTACGAGCAGTACTTC
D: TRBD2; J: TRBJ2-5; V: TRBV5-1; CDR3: CASSLALGLAGETQYF; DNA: TGCGCCAGCAGCTTGGCCCTGGGACTAGCAGGCGAGACCCAGTACTTC
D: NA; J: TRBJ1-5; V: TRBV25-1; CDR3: CASSASLNQPQHF; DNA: TGTGCCAGCAGTGCCTCGTTGAATCAGCCCCAGCATTTT
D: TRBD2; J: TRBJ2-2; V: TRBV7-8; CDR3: CASSRYGRGSTGELFF; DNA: TGTGCCAGCAGCCGATATGGGAGGGGAAGCACCGGGGAGCTGTTTTTT
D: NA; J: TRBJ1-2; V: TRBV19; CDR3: CASSIDYRAYGYTF; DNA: TGTGCCAGTAGTATAGATTACAGGGCCTATGGCTACACCTTC
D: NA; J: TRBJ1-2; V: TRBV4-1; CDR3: CASSQDSSVGGNHYGYTF; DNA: TGCGCCAGCAGCCAAGATTCGAGCGTTGGAGGTAATCACTATGGCTACACCTTC
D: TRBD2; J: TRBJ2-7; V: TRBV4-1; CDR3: CASSQVGLAAPYEQYF; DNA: TGCGCCAGCAGCCAGGTGGGACTAGCGGCTCCCTACGAGCAGTACTTC
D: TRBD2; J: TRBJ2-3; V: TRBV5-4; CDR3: CASSPGTSGSTDTQYF; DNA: TGTGCCAGCAGCCCCGGGACTAGCGGTAGCACAGATACGCAGTATTTT
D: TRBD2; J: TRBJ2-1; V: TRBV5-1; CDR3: CASSGWTSGRANEQFF; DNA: TGCGCCAGCAGCGGGTGGACTAGCGGGAGGGCCAATGAGCAGTTCTTC
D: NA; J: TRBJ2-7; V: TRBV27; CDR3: CASSLSGGGGGIYEQYF; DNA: TGTGCCAGCAGTTTATCGGGGGGAGGAGGTGGTATATACGAGCAGTACTTC
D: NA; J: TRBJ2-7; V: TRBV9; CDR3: CASSPDLSSYEQYF; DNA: TGTGCCAGCAGCCCCGACTTGAGCTCCTACGAGCAGTACTTC
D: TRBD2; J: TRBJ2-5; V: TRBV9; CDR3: CASSLGGKGGETQYF; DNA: TGTGCCAGCAGTCTCGGGGGGAAGGGCGGAGAGACCCAGTACTTC
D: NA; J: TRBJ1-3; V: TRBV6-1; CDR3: CASSEQGLSSGNTIYF; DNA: TGTGCCAGCAGTGAACAGGGCCTTTCCTCTGGAAACACCATATATTTT
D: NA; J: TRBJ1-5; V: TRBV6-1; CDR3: CASSERGQGNHQPQHF; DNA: TGTGCCAGCAGTGAAAGGGGTCAAGGGAACCATCAGCCCCAGCATTTT
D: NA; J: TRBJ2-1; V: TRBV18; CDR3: CASSPPVRTLYNEQFF; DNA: TGTGCCAGCTCACCCCCGGTCAGGACTTTATACAATGAGCAGTTCTTC
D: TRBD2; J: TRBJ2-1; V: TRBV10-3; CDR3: CAITSGTSNEQFF; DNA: TGTGCCATCACCTCCGGGACTAGCAATGAGCAGTTCTTC
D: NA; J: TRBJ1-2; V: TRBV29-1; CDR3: CSVPPGGGDGYTF; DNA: TGCAGCGTCCCCCCCGGCGGGGGTGATGGCTACACCTTC
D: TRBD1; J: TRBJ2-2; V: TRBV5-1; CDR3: CASSLTGTGANTGELFF; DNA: TGCGCCAGCAGCTTGACCGGGACAGGGGCGAACACCGGGGAGCTGTTTTTT
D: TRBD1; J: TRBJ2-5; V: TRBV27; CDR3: CASSYGTGDWETQYF; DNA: TGTGCCAGCAGTTATGGGACAGGGGATTGGGAGACCCAGTACTTC
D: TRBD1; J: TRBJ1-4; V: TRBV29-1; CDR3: CSMGQGWGLFF; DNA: TGCAGCATGGGACAGGGGTGGGGACTGTTTTTT